The 20 T cell receptor beta chains below were found in one sample sequenced in a study of cytomegalovirus exposure and HLA in healthy donors. 60 Vbeta and 13 Jbeta primers were used in PCR. The repertoire was sequenced with immunoSEQ multiplex PCR; TCRdb's copy has only in-frame clones and lacks some. The table shows approximately 170,000 clones, with around 78% occurring only once. The material sequenced was PBMCs. The source is a female donor in good health and CMV-seronegative.

This chain connects TRBV28 to TRBJ1-2, with 7 bases lining up with TRBD1. CDR1 is MDHEN, CDR2 SYDVKM, per germline. CDR3 length: 11 amino acids. V was clipped by 6 bases and J by 6 bases; unmatched bases: 1. In DNA form, the CDR3 reads TGTGCCAGCAGGACAGGGAATGGCTACACCTTC. Translating it yields CASRTGNGYTF.

This clone was picked up a small number of times. At one of its ends the junction is not consistent with the germline gene, which may arise from a read error. CDR3 nucleotide sequence: TGTGCTAGCAGCTTAGGATGGGTCGACAGGGAGACCCAGTACTTC. This translates into CASSLGWVDRETQYF. The V and J genes are TRBV7-7 and TRBJ2-5; D possibly corresponds to TRBD1 (6 bases). This CDR3 has 15 residues. Germline V gives CDR1 SSHAT, CDR2 FNYEAQ (reference sequence).

As to this clone: Other DNA sequences within the sample encode an identical CDR3. The V call is TRBV18, the J call TRBJ1-4; tentatively, D is TRBD1 (5 bases). From germline, CDR1 is KGHSH and CDR2 LQKENI. The length of the CDR3 is 13 residues. V was pared by 2 bases and J by 5 bases, with 6 bases between. CDR3 in DNA: TGTGCCAGCTCACCAGGGGCAAATGAAAAACTGTTTTTT. Translation: CASSPGANEKLFF.

This clone was seen just once. This chain joins TRBV28 and TRBJ2-7; TRBD1 matches at 10 bases. V trimming: 7 bases; J trimming: 2 bases; junction bases outside the gene matches: 8. CDR1 is MDHEN and CDR2 is SYDVKM in the germline V gene. There are 15 residues in the CDR3. The CDR3 DNA reads as TGTGCCAGCATTCCCCGGGACAGGGGAACCTACGAGCAGTACTTC. Protein: CASIPRDRGTYEQYF.

The chain is built from TRBV10-3 and TRBJ1-2; D gene uncertain. The CDR3 has 13 amino acids. Germline CDR1 reads ENHRY; CDR2 reads SYGVKD. Between the trimmed V and J ends, which lost 10 bases and 3 bases, there was a span of 15 bases. The CDR3 sequence is CATAEQRHYGYTF. The CDR3 DNA follows: TGTGCCACCGCCGAGCAGCGACACTATGGCTACACCTTC.

The chain is built from TRBV19 and TRBJ1-4; 7 nucleotides align to TRBD1. CDR3 length: 14 amino acids. Trimming cost V 8 bases and J 5 bases; bases outside gene matches: 8. The germline V gene encodes CDR1 LNHDA and CDR2 SQIVND (reference sequence). CDR3 bases: TGTGCCAGTCGGAGGGGGCAGGCCAATGAAAAACTGTTTTTT. Its translation is CASRRGQANEKLFF.

J is TRBJ1-1 and V is TRBV4-1; 8 positions match TRBD1. There are 17 residues in the CDR3. Looked up from germline, CDR1 is MGHRA and CDR2 is YSYEKL. The V gene end was trimmed by 2 bases and the J gene end by 4 bases; junction bases not matched to a gene: 12. Written as DNA, the CDR3 is TGCGCCAGCAGCCAAACCACAGGGGGGAGTAAGCTCACTGAAGCTTTCTTT. Protein sequence: CASSQTTGGSKLTEAFF.

The J gene is TRBJ1-1, the V gene TRBV5-6; 7 nucleotides align to TRBD1. The junction had 20 bases not matched to a gene; V was cut back by 3 bases and J by 9 bases. The CDR3 is 17 amino acids. Germline CDR1 reads SGHDT; CDR2 reads YYEEEE. DNA of the CDR3: TGTGCCAGCAGCTCGGAGAGGGGGCGAGAGGGTGCGCTGAAAGCTTTCTTT. Residues: CASSSERGREGALKAFF. The complete variable domain, with remaining parts taken from reference TRBV5-6 and TRBJ1-1, reads DAGVTQSPTHLIKTRGQQVTLRCSPKSGHDTVSWYQQALGQGPQFIFQYYEEEERQRGNFPDRFSGHQFPNYSSELNVNALLLGDSALYLCASSSERGREGALKAFFGQGTRLTVV.

The chain joins TRBV29-1 to TRBJ2-1; 9 bases line up with TRBD2. After removal of 2 bases from V and 1 base from J, the junction contained 6 bases not matched to a gene. Germline V gives CDR1 SQVTM, CDR2 ANQGSEA. This CDR3 region has 16 residues. CDR3 coding DNA: TGCAGCGTTGAACCTTTTAGCGGGAGTTCCTACAATGAGCAGTTCTTC. Amino acids: CSVEPFSGSSYNEQFF.

This clone appeared a few times. V usage is TRBV19 and J usage is TRBJ2-7; D might be TRBD2 (6 bases). V was cut by 4 bases and J by 0 bases, with 13 bases left in between. This CDR3 region has 15 residues. The germline V gene has CDR1 LNHDA and CDR2 SQIVND (reference sequence). The CDR3 nucleotides are TGTGCCAGTAGTAGGTACCGGGACTCCTCCTACGAGCAGTACTTC. Amino acid sequence: CASSRYRDSSYEQYF.

V gene TRBV27 combines with J gene TRBJ1-2; a possible D gene is TRBD1 (6 bases). The CDR3 is 13 amino acids. Germline assignment: CDR1 MNHEY and CDR2 SMNVEV (reference sequence). Trimming took 6 bases from V and 3 from J, leaving 11 bases between them. The CDR3 DNA reads as TGTGCCAGCAGAGGGGGAATCGACTATGGCTACACCTTC. Translating it yields CASRGGIDYGYTF.

The genes are TRBV4-3 and TRBJ2-1; 7 bases fit TRBD2. CDR1 is LGHNA and CDR2 is YSLEER in the germline V gene. The CDR3 runs to 16 residues. Losses at the gene ends were 0 bases for V and 2 bases for J; bases not matched to a gene: 4. CDR3 sequence reads: CASSQDGLAAYNEQFF. CDR3 nucleotide sequence: TGCGCCAGCAGCCAAGATGGGCTAGCGGCCTACAATGAGCAGTTCTTC.

The V call is TRBV7-2, the J call TRBJ2-1; weak D call: TRBD2 (5 bases). The CDR3 is 16 amino acids. Germline CDR1 is SGHTA and CDR2 is FQGNSA. V was shortened by 1 base and J by 5 bases, with 15 bases between the two germline ends. In DNA, the CDR3 is TGTGCCAGCAGCTTAGTGTCTGACTACGGTAACAATGAGCAGTTCTTC. Residues: CASSLVSDYGNNEQFF. Full variable domain (missing parts from reference TRBV7-2 and TRBJ2-1): GAGVSQSPSNKVTEKGKDVELRCDPISGHTALYWYRQSLGQGLEFLIYFQGNSAPDKSGLPSDRFSAERTGGSVSTLTIQRTQQEDSAVYLCASSLVSDYGNNEQFFGPGTRLTVL.

The V gene is TRBV20-1, the J gene TRBJ2-5; D is uncertain. CDR1 and CDR2 from the germline V gene are DFQATT and SNEGSKA (reference sequence). V lost 6 bases and J 3 bases, leaving 8 bases between the germline ends. This CDR3 region has 11 residues. This CDR3 reads CSALTKETQYF. The CDR3 DNA reads as TGCAGTGCGCTCACAAAAGAGACCCAGTACTTC.

This chain joins TRBV5-1 and TRBJ2-3; 12 bases align to TRBD2. The CDR3 has 17 residues. The germline CDR1 and CDR2 sequences are SGHRS and YFSETQ. The J segment lost 2 bases and the V segment lost 2 bases, leaving 6 bases of the junction unmatched. This CDR3 reads CASSFSLAGGTTDTQYF. The DNA for the CDR3 is TGCGCCAGCAGCTTTAGTCTAGCGGGGGGGACCACAGATACGCAGTATTTT.

The chain is built from TRBV28 and TRBJ1-2, with D perhaps TRBD1 (5 bases). Germline CDR1 and CDR2: MDHEN and SYDVKM. The CDR3 is 13 amino acids. V lost 2 bases, J lost 2 bases, and 6 bases lay in between. CDR3 amino acids: CASSLGGNYGYTF. CDR3 DNA sequence: TGTGCCAGCAGTTTAGGGGGGAACTATGGCTACACCTTC.

The V and J genes are TRBV27 and TRBJ1-6; D is undetermined. Trimming cost V 8 bases and J 4 bases, with 6 bases left between them. The CDR3 loop spans 12 amino acids. Germline V gene data show CDR1 as MNHEY and CDR2 as SMNVEV (reference sequence). DNA of the CDR3: TGTGCCAGCGGTCTATATAATTCACCCCTCCACTTT. Amino acids: CASGLYNSPLHF.

This clone occurred a few times. V usage is TRBV19 and J usage is TRBJ2-2, with D tentatively TRBD2 (6 bases). In germline, CDR1 is LNHDA, CDR2 SQIVND (reference sequence). The CDR3 extends over 17 amino acids. Trimming stripped 6 bases from V and 4 bases from J, with 21 bases between. CDR3: CASSTLWRVDSTGELFF. In DNA form, the CDR3 reads TGTGCCAGTAGCACCTTATGGAGGGTCGATTCCACCGGGGAGCTGTTTTTT.

This clone was observed a few times. J is TRBJ2-2 and V is TRBV18; 12 bases align to TRBD2. Germline loops: CDR1 KGHSH, CDR2 LQKENI. This CDR3 is built from 15 residues. V lost 10 bases, J lost 3 bases, and 6 bases stayed unmatched. The CDR3 protein is CATQTSGSDTGELFF. The CDR3 nucleotides are TGTGCCACTCAGACTAGCGGGAGCGACACCGGGGAGCTGTTTTTT.

V is TRBV19 and J is TRBJ1-2; the D gene is possibly TRBD1 (5 bases). The CDR3 length is 15 residues. V lost 7 bases and J lost 3, with 18 bases in between. Germline V gene lookup returns CDR1 LNHDA and CDR2 SQIVND (reference sequence). The CDR3, as DNA: TGTGCCAGTAAGGAGGCAGGGAGGGTGTACTATGGCTACACCTTC. It codes for CASKEAGRVYYGYTF.